This TCR beta chain was recovered during a study of blood T cell repertoires in COVID-19. Produced via immunoSEQ multiplex PCR; TCRdb's table is partial and in-frame only. This sample has fewer than 300,000 clones, with 80% to 95% found just once. The clonotype comes from a woman aged 30 to 39 who had recovered from COVID-19. Sequencing was done on a sample of PBMCs or T cells enriched from blood (not recorded which).

The CDR3 reads CASSRDKDTQYF. CDR3 bases: TGTGCCAGCAGCCGGGACAAAGATACGCAGTATTTT. This chain connects TRBV3-1 (or the pseudogene TRBV3-2) to TRBJ2-3, with D possibly being TRBD1 (6 bases). The V and J ends lost 4 bases and 5 bases respectively, with 7 bases between them. Looked up from germline, CDR1 is LGHDT and CDR2 is YNNKEL (reference sequence). This CDR3 spans 12 amino acids.